The source of this TCR beta chain is a study of CD8+ T cells in alopecia areata. V gave up 0 bases and J gave up 6 bases, with 3 bases separating them. The CDR3 is 11 residues long. Germline values: CDR1 GKSSPN, CDR2 SITVG. Regarding this clone: Its antigen is still unknown. Gene names refer to mouse genes. The CDR3 extends 4 residues past the end of the read, so its final part is completed from the germline J gene. Other DNA sequences of this sample code for an identical CDR3.

Findings of the study overall: Lesional scalp displayed greater clonality than normal scalp, most notably in alopecia totalis/universalis. Resident alphabeta T cells of normal skin are also sequenced in scalp samples. Among patients, TCR sharing was less clear than in mice, a difference possibly due in part to HLA diversity in the patient population.

Reverse transcribed after extraction, RNA yielded cDNA as the sequencing template. The assay was immunoSEQ multiplex PCR, and TCRdb's table has in-frame clones only and misses some. The sample includes 290,000 or so clones, none of them occurring once. The authors sorted pooled cutaneous lymph node cells using CD4, CD8alpha, NKG2D, NKG2ACE and other markers. Sequenced input: CD4+ T cells sorted from a lymph node. This TCR came from a C3H/HeJ mouse with alopecia areata. The MHC haplotype of the strain is H2-k. This chain uses TRBV31 with TRBJ2-1; D is unclear. The CDR3 DNA, read in part, is TGTGCCTGGAGTCTGTTTGCT. Translating gives CAWSLFA. The complete CDR3 protein is CAWSLFAEQFF. Looking up the rest from reference TRBV31 and TRBJ2-1 gives the full variable domain: AQTIHQWPVAEIKAVGSPLSLGCTIKGKSSPNLYWYWQATGGTLQQLFYSITVGQVESVVQLNLSASRPKDDQFILSTEKLLLSHSGFYLCAWSLFAEQFFGPGTRLTVL.